This record concerns one T cell receptor beta chain sequence. There are 16 residues in the CDR3. The ends were cut back, 3 bases at V and 4 bases at J, with 18 bases in the middle. In germline, CDR1 is LGHNT, CDR2 FRNRAP. Clones were read by immunoSEQ multiplex PCR, and TCRdb kept only the in-frame ones, dropping some. The sample yields 300,000 or so clones, about 85% seen once. The data belong to a study of blood T cell repertoires in COVID-19. Participants were placed into cohorts based on the clinical history they reported. Sequenced sample: PBMCs or T cells enriched from blood (not recorded which). The chain employs TRBV12-5 and TRBJ1-2; D is unclear. The receptor's source is a woman under 40 who had recovered from COVID-19. CDR3 DNA: TGTGCTAGTGGTTTAGCGGAGGCTGGGAGCCTCTATGGCTACACCTTC. Translation: CASGLAEAGSLYGYTF.